These 19 T cell receptor beta chains came from one sample sequenced in a study of T-cell reconstitution after alpha-beta-depleted transplantation in children. The library targeted TCRbeta and was prepared with unique molecular identifiers. Via MiXCR, TCRdb re-called the PCR reads, giving one row per CDR3 protein. The repertoire holds about 610,000 distinct CDR3 sequences, with 10% to 13% as singletons. The sample in question was PBMCs from the stem cell graft donor, obtained from the stem cell graft. These receptors originate from a human donor who donated a stem cell graft to a child with acute myeloid leukemia.

The rearrangement links TRBV10-3 to TRBJ1-2; D is ambiguous. Deletions cut 4 bases from V and 0 bases from J, with 21 bases between. Germline loops: CDR1 ENHRY, CDR2 SYGVKD. This CDR3 spans 18 amino acids. The DNA of the CDR3 is TGTGCCATCAGTGTCTTACTTGTGGGCACAGACCCTAACTATGGCTACACCTTC. It yields the protein CAISVLLVGTDPNYGYTF.

The table lists this clonotype with a few counts. This rearrangement joins TRBV20-1 to TRBJ2-1; the D gene is possibly TRBD2 (5 bases). The CDR3 has 16 residues. In germline, CDR1 is DFQATT, CDR2 SNEGSKA (reference sequence). Trimming stripped 6 bases from V and 6 bases from J, with 24 bases between. CDR3 DNA sequence: TGCAGTGCACGGAGTAAGACCGGGATAAAACTCAATGAGCAGTTCTTC. Protein: CSARSKTGIKLNEQFF.

This clonotype was observed at least ten times. The chain is built from TRBV20-1 and TRBJ2-1, with D tentatively TRBD2 (7 bases). The germline V gene encodes CDR1 DFQATT and CDR2 SNEGSKA (reference sequence). The V end was cut by 3 bases, the J end by 1 base, with 10 bases between. The CDR3 spans 14 residues. CDR3 bases: TGCAGTGCTAGGGGGGGGGCGTCCTACAATGAGCAGTTCTTC. This translates into CSARGGASYNEQFF.

This clonotype has just a few counts. The rearrangement links TRBV4-2 to TRBJ2-3, with 9 bases aligning to TRBD2. Trimming removed 0 bases from V and 3 bases from J; junction bases left unmatched: 10. Germline V gene sequence: CDR1 LGHNA, CDR2 YNFKEQ. This CDR3 spans 18 amino acids. CDR3 loop: CASSQDEASGVSTDTQYF. CDR3 nucleotides: TGTGCCAGCAGCCAAGATGAGGCTAGCGGGGTTAGTACAGATACGCAGTATTTT.

The chain uses TRBV2 and TRBJ2-7, with D perhaps TRBD2 (5 bases). The CDR3 sequence is 15 residues long. Per germline, CDR1 SNHLY and CDR2 FYNNEI. Between the trimmed V and J ends, which lost 6 bases and 2 bases, there was a span of 17 bases. This CDR3 is CASSEVRVLTYEQYF. The CDR3 DNA reads as TGTGCCAGCAGCGAGGTGAGGGTTCTCACCTACGAGCAGTACTTC.

This clonotype was counted many times. This chain joins TRBV15 and TRBJ1-6; D not certain. The CDR3 spans 15 residues. V dropped 0 bases and J dropped 7 bases, with 10 bases sitting between them. Per germline, CDR1 LNHNV and CDR2 YYDKDF (reference sequence). CDR3 sequence: CATSRDRTSNSPLHF. The DNA for the CDR3 is TGTGCCACCAGCAGAGATAGGACGTCAAATTCACCCCTCCACTTT.

As for this clonotype: At one end the junction does not follow the germline gene, possibly because of a read error. V gene TRBV12-3 or TRBV12-4 combines with J gene TRBJ2-1; D call uncertain. This CDR3 comprises 12 residues. The CDR3 sequence: CASTPWAHELFF. CDR3 nucleotide sequence: TGTGCCAGCACCCCCTGGGCACATGAGCTGTTCTTC.

The chain has TRBV30 and TRBJ2-1; TRBD2 agrees at 10 bases. CDR1 is GTSNPN, CDR2 SVGIG, per germline (reference sequence). The CDR3 is 13 residues long. V lost 7 bases to trimming and J lost 9 bases; unmatched junction nucleotides: 9. The CDR3 coding sequence is TGTGCCTCCGAGCGGGAGGGCCTTGGTGAGCAGTTCTTC. Amino acids: CASEREGLGEQFF.

The chain is built from TRBV4-3 and TRBJ2-7; D is unclear. Looked up from germline, CDR1 is LGHNA and CDR2 is YSLEER. This CDR3 has 12 residues. Trimming removed 3 bases at V and 6 bases at J, with 9 bases between. In DNA, the CDR3 is TGCGCCAGCAGCCAGGGCCGGGCCGAGCAGTACTTC. It specifies CASSQGRAEQYF.

This clonotype was seen repeatedly, ten times or more. In DNA form, the CDR3 reads TGTGCCAGCAGCGTCACCGGGACTACCTACACCGGGGAGCTGTTTTTT. As protein: CASSVTGTTYTGELFF. This sequence joins TRBV7-8 and TRBJ2-2, with TRBD2 identical over 7 bases. V was pared by 5 bases and J by 3 bases, with 9 bases of the junction left unmatched. The CDR3 is 16 amino acids. CDR1 is SGHVS, CDR2 FQNEAQ, per germline.

The CDR3 bases are TGCAGTGCCACCGGGGAGGGCTACGAGCAGTACTTC. Amino acids: CSATGEGYEQYF. This chain links TRBV20-1 with TRBJ2-7; 7 nucleotides align to TRBD2. Unmatched junction bases numbered 5, after V lost 6 bases and J lost 3 bases. The CDR3 totals 12 residues. Germline CDR1 DFQATT, CDR2 SNEGSKA (reference sequence).

The CDR3 bases are TGTGCCACTTTGGGGGGGTACACCGGGGAGCTGTTTTTT. Its translation is CATLGGYTGELFF. The genes are TRBV15 and TRBJ2-2; 7 bases match TRBD2. The junction had 4 bases not matched to a gene; V was cut back by 9 bases and J by 3 bases. The CDR3 length is 13 residues. CDR1 and CDR2 from the germline V gene are LNHNV and YYDKDF (reference sequence).

This clonotype was detected a few times. The J gene is TRBJ2-5, the V gene TRBV15; perhaps D is TRBD1 or TRBD2 (5 bases each). Trimming stripped 3 bases from V and 3 bases from J, with 11 bases between. The CDR3 has 14 amino acids. Per the germline V gene, CDR1 is LNHNV and CDR2 is YYDKDF (reference sequence). The CDR3 coding sequence is TGTGCCACCAGCAGGGCCCGAGGGGAAGAGACCCAGTACTTC. Its protein is CATSRARGEETQYF.

This clonotype has a handful of counts. The chain is built from TRBV5-1 and TRBJ2-1, with 10 positions matching TRBD2. V lost 0 bases and J lost 6; bases outside the gene matches: 3. The CDR3 is 15 residues long. CDR1 is SGHRS, CDR2 YFSETQ, per germline. CDR3 sequence reads: CASSLEGTSVNEQFF. CDR3 sequence (DNA): TGCGCCAGCAGCTTGGAGGGGACTAGCGTCAATGAGCAGTTCTTC.

This clonotype was recorded at least ten times. The gene calls are TRBV20-1 and TRBJ2-1; 8 bases map to TRBD2. The CDR3 runs 13 residues. Germline assignment: CDR1 DFQATT and CDR2 SNEGSKA (reference sequence). V shed 3 bases, J shed 5 bases, and the junction held 3 bases outside the gene matches. The CDR3 sequence is CSASGRVNNEQFF. In nucleotides, the CDR3 is TGCAGTGCTAGCGGGAGGGTGAACAATGAGCAGTTCTTC.

This clonotype has only a few counts. The V gene is TRBV29-1, the J gene TRBJ2-3; 7 nucleotides agree with TRBD1. Germline loops: CDR1 SQVTM, CDR2 ANQGSEA. The ends lost 6 bases at V and 5 bases at J; junction bases unmatched: 5. This CDR3 has 12 residues. The CDR3 is CSVDPGGDTQYF. CDR3 nucleotide sequence: TGCAGCGTAGATCCAGGGGGAGATACGCAGTATTTT.

This clonotype appeared many times. The chain is built from TRBV28 and TRBJ2-5, with 12 bases matching TRBD2. V gave up 6 bases and J gave up 4 bases; unmatched junction bases: 6. The CDR3 loop spans 15 amino acids. CDR1 and CDR2 (germline): MDHEN, SYDVKM. In DNA, the CDR3 is TGTGCCAGCAGCCCCGGGGGACTAGCGGGAGAGACCCAGTACTTC. Translation: CASSPGGLAGETQYF.

This clonotype was seen ten or more times. The rearrangement uses TRBV20-1 and TRBJ2-1; 12 bases map to TRBD2. Losses at the gene ends were 4 bases for V and 5 bases for J; bases not matched to a gene: 3. Germline V CDR1 and CDR2: DFQATT, SNEGSKA (reference sequence). CDR3 length equals 14 residues. The CDR3: CSATRLAGDNEQFF. The CDR3 DNA sequence: TGCAGTGCTACCCGACTAGCGGGAGACAATGAGCAGTTCTTC.

The chain links TRBV2 to TRBJ2-1; D unclear. CDR1 and CDR2 (germline): SNHLY, FYNNEI. The CDR3 runs to 14 residues. V was pared by 3 bases and J by 3 bases, with 9 bases between. CDR3 nucleotide sequence: TGTGCCAGCAGTGACCCAGCGCTCTACAATGAGCAGTTCTTC. It specifies CASSDPALYNEQFF.